This T cell receptor beta chain was sequenced in a study of blood T cells in healthy people across ages. Study observations and caveats: Aged donors had fewer naive CD4+ cells and lower diversity than long-lived donors.

This clonotype has a handful of counts. Its antigen is unknown. Together with a sample-barcoded 5' primer, a J-beta primer mix was included in a second PCR lasting about 7 to 12 cycles. Researchers report that a template-switch adaptor with 12 random nucleotides tagged each cDNA molecule. Each CDR3 protein is one row after TCRdb ran MiXCR on the 5' RACE reads. The profile shows about 580,000 distinct CDR3 sequences, around 48% of them singletons. The germline V gene encodes CDR1 MDHEN and CDR2 SYDVKM. The CDR3 is made up of 15 amino acids. V trimming: 2 bases; J trimming: 6 bases; junction bases outside the gene matches: 8. Donors gave about 9.3 milliliters of peripheral blood apiece.

This clonotype originated in an older man in good health. The V call is TRBV28, the J call TRBJ2-7; 9 bases are shared with TRBD1. Sequencing was performed on blood. The CDR3 protein is CASSLGTGTGTEQYF. In nucleotides, the CDR3 is TGTGCCAGCAGTTTAGGAACCGGGACAGGGACCGAGCAGTACTTC.